This is a list of T cell receptor beta chains from one sample in a study of blood T cell repertoires in COVID-19. Profiling relied on immunoSEQ multiplex PCR, and the TCRdb table lists in-frame clones only, not all of them. The sample carries over 200,000 clones, roughly 82% recorded once. What was sequenced was peripheral blood. The receptor source for this set is a middle-aged man who had recovered from COVID-19. CDR3s include the opening cysteine and the closing phenylalanine or tryptophan. Each record gives: V gene, clone size, D gene, J gene, CDR3 protein, CDR3 DNA. D genes are given only for firm matches. Rows may omit the clone size; those that give it use once, few, many or a size class.

v_gene: TRBV18
abundance: .
d_gene: .
j_gene: TRBJ1-2
CDR3aa: CASSPQDTHYGYTF
CDR3nt: TGTGCCAGCTCACCACAGGACACGCACTATGGCTACACCTTC

v_gene: TRBV7-2
abundance: .
d_gene: TRBD2
j_gene: TRBJ2-3
CDR3aa: CASSPRTSGGGTDTQYF
CDR3nt: TGTGCCAGCAGCCCACGGACTAGCGGGGGGGGGACAGATACGCAGTATTTT

v_gene: TRBV19
abundance: .
d_gene: .
j_gene: TRBJ1-5
CDR3aa: CASRNRNSNQPQHF
CDR3nt: TGTGCCAGCAGAAACAGGAATAGCAATCAGCCCCAGCATTTT

v_gene: TRBV10-1
abundance: .
d_gene: TRBD1
j_gene: TRBJ2-7
CDR3aa: CASGDRGEQYF
CDR3nt: TGCGCCAGCGGGGACAGGGGCGAGCAGTACTTC

v_gene: TRBV11-3
abundance: .
d_gene: .
j_gene: TRBJ2-7
CDR3aa: CASSLAQGQYEQYF
CDR3nt: TGTGCCAGCAGCTTAGCACAGGGCCAGTACGAGCAGTACTTC

v_gene: TRBV20-1
abundance: .
d_gene: .
j_gene: TRBJ2-7
CDR3aa: CSAAVSGEQYF
CDR3nt: TGCAGTGCTGCGGTTAGCGGCGAGCAGTACTTC

v_gene: TRBV10-3
abundance: .
d_gene: TRBD2
j_gene: TRBJ2-4
CDR3aa: CAISESGLAGGPHF
CDR3nt: TGTGCCATCAGTGAGTCGGGACTAGCGGGGGGGCCACACTTC

v_gene: TRBV30
abundance: .
d_gene: TRBD1
j_gene: TRBJ1-2
CDR3aa: CAWAAIPGQADLSYTF
CDR3nt: TGTGCCTGGGCTGCAATTCCTGGACAGGCCGACCTGAGTTACACCTTC

v_gene: TRBV19
abundance: .
d_gene: TRBD2
j_gene: TRBJ2-1
CDR3aa: CASSDAGTRGSYNEQFF
CDR3nt: TGTGCCAGTAGTGACGCAGGGACTAGAGGCTCCTACAATGAGCAGTTCTTC

v_gene: TRBV19
abundance: .
d_gene: TRBD2
j_gene: TRBJ2-3
CDR3aa: CASRTALAGGWDTTQYF
CDR3nt: TGTGCCAGTCGAACAGCCCTAGCGGGAGGGTGGGACACTACGCAGTATTTT

v_gene: TRBV27
abundance: .
d_gene: TRBD2
j_gene: TRBJ2-3
CDR3aa: CASSLGSTSLTDTQYF
CDR3nt: TGTGCCAGCAGTTTAGGGTCGACTAGCCTGACAGATACGCAGTATTTT

v_gene: TRBV6-5
abundance: .
d_gene: TRBD1
j_gene: TRBJ1-4
CDR3aa: CASRPGQGREKLFF
CDR3nt: TGTGCCAGCAGACCGGGACAGGGTCGGGAAAAACTGTTTTTT

v_gene: TRBV9
abundance: .
d_gene: TRBD1
j_gene: TRBJ2-2
CDR3aa: CASRGGTGAGELFF
CDR3nt: TGTGCCAGCAGGGGTGGGACAGGGGCCGGGGAGCTGTTTTTT

v_gene: TRBV7-2
abundance: .
d_gene: TRBD1
j_gene: TRBJ1-2
CDR3aa: CASRLAGGDGYTF
CDR3nt: TGTGCCAGCAGACTAGCAGGGGGCGATGGCTACACCTTC

v_gene: TRBV5-1
abundance: .
d_gene: .
j_gene: TRBJ2-7
CDR3aa: CASSAGQLRNEQYF
CDR3nt: TGCGCCAGCAGCGCGGGACAGTTGAGGAACGAGCAGTACTTC

v_gene: TRBV27
abundance: .
d_gene: .
j_gene: TRBJ2-3
CDR3aa: CASSLVPLYLTDTQYF
CDR3nt: TGTGCCAGCAGTTTAGTCCCCCTATACCTAACAGATACGCAGTATTTT

v_gene: TRBV9
abundance: once
d_gene: TRBD1
j_gene: TRBJ2-3
CDR3aa: CASSVGKTGAVGDTQYF
CDR3nt: TGTGCCAGCAGCGTTGGGAAGACAGGGGCTGTCGGAGATACGCAGTATTTT

v_gene: TRBV6-2/TRBV6-3
abundance: .
d_gene: TRBD2
j_gene: TRBJ2-1
CDR3aa: CASTPSGGAEFF
CDR3nt: TGTGCCAGCACCCCAAGCGGGGGGGCAGAGTTCTTC

v_gene: TRBV6-5
abundance: few
d_gene: TRBD1
j_gene: TRBJ2-7
CDR3aa: CASRDRGPYEQYF
CDR3nt: TGTGCCAGCCGGGACAGGGGTCCCTACGAGCAGTACTTC

v_gene: TRBV7-6
abundance: many
d_gene: .
j_gene: TRBJ2-1
CDR3aa: CASSLVTPLDNEQFF
CDR3nt: TGTGCCAGCAGCTTAGTAACCCCCCTAGACAATGAGCAGTTCTTC

v_gene: TRBV2
abundance: .
d_gene: TRBD2
j_gene: TRBJ2-1
CDR3aa: CASSKGLAGYNEQFF
CDR3nt: TGTGCCAGCAGTAAGGGACTAGCGGGTTACAATGAGCAGTTCTTC

v_gene: TRBV7-2
abundance: .
d_gene: TRBD1
j_gene: TRBJ2-7
CDR3aa: CASSITGGLSYEQYF
CDR3nt: TGTGCCAGCAGCATTACAGGGGGCCTCTCCTACGAGCAGTACTTC

v_gene: TRBV7-2
abundance: .
d_gene: TRBD2
j_gene: TRBJ2-7
CDR3aa: CASSSRLAGAAEQYF
CDR3nt: TGTGCCAGCAGCTCCCGACTAGCGGGAGCCGCCGAGCAGTACTTC

v_gene: TRBV30
abundance: .
d_gene: .
j_gene: TRBJ2-7
CDR3aa: CAWSRGPGKQYF
CDR3nt: TGTGCCTGGAGTCGCGGGCCTGGGAAGCAGTACTTC

v_gene: TRBV5-1
abundance: .
d_gene: .
j_gene: TRBJ2-2
CDR3aa: CASRAGPDAPGELFF
CDR3nt: TGCGCCAGCAGGGCGGGCCCTGACGCTCCCGGGGAGCTGTTTTTT

v_gene: TRBV7-9
abundance: .
d_gene: TRBD1
j_gene: TRBJ2-7
CDR3aa: CASSGMATGEYEQYF
CDR3nt: TGTGCCAGCAGCGGAATGGCGACAGGGGAGTACGAGCAGTACTTC